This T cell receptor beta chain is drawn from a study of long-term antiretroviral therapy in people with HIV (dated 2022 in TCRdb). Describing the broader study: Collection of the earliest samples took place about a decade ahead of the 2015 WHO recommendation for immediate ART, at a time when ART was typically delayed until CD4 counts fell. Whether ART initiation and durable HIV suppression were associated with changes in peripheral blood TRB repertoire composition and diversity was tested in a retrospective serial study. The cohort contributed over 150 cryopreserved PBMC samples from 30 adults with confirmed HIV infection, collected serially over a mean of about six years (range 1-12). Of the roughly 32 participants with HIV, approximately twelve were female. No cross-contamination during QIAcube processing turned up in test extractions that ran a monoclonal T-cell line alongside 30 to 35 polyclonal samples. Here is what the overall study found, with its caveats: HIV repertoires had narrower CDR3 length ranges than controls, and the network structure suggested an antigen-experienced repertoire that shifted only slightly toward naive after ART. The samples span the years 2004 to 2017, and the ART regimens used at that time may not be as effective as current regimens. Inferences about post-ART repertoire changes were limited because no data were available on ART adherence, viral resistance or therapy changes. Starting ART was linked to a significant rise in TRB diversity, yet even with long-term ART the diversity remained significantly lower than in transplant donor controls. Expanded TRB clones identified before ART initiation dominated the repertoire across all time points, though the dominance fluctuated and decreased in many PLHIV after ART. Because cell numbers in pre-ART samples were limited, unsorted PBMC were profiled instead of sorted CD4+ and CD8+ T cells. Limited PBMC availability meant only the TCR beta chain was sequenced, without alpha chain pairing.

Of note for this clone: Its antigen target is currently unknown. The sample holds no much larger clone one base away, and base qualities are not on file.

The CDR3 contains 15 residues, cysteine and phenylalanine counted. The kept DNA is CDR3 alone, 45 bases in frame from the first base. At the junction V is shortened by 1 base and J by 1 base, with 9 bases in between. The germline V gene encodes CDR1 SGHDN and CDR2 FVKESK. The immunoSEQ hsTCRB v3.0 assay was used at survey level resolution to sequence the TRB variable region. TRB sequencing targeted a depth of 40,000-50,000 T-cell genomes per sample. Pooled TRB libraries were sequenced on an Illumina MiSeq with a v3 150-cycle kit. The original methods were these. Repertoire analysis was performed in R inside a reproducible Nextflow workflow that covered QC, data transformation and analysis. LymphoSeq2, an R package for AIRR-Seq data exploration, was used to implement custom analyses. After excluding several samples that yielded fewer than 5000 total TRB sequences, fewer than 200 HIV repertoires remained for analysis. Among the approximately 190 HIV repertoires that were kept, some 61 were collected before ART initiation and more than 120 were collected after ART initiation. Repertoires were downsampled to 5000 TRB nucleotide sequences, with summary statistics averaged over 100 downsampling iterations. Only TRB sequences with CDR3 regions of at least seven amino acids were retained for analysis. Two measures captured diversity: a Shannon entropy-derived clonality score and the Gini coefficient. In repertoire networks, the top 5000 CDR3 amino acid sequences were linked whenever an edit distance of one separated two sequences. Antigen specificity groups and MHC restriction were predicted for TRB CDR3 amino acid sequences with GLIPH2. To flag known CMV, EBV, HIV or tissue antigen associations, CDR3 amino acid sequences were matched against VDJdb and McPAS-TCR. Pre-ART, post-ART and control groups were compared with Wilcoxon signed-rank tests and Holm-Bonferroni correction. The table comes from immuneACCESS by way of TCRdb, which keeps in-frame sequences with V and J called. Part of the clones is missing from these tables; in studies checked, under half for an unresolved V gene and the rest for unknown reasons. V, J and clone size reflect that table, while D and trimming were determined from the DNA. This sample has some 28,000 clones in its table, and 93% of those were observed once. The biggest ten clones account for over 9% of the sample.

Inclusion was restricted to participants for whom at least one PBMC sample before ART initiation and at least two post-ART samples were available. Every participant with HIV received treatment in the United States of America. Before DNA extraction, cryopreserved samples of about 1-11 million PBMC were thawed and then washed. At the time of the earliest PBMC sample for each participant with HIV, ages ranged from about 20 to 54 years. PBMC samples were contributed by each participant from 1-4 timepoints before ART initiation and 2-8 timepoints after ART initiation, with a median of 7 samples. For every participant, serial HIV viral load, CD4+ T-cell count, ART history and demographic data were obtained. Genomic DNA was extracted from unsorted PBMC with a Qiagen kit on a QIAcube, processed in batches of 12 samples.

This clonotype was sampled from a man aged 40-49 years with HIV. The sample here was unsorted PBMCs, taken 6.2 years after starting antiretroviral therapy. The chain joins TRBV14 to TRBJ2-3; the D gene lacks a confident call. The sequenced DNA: TGTGCCAGCAGCCAAGTGGGTGGTGGCACAGATACGCAGTATTTT. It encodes CASSQVGGGTDTQYF. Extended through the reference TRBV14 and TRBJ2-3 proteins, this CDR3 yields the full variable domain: EAGVTQFPSHSVIEKGQTVTLRCDPISGHDNLYWYRRVMGKEIKFLLHFVKESKQDESGMPNNRFLAERTGGTYSTLKVQPAELEDSGVYFCASSQVGGGTDTQYFGPGTRLTVL.